The T cell receptor beta chain described here comes from a study of blood T cell repertoires in COVID-19. Study overall: Material from acute and convalescent COVID-19 was sourced from the United States, Italy and Spain. PBMCs, B-cell-depleted T cells, or T cells were the source of the cDNA or gDNA that made up the material.

Assay: immunoSEQ multiplex PCR; the TCRdb copy retains only in-frame clones and omits some. The data show 300,000 or so clones, roughly 80% seen once. This clonotype was sampled from a woman aged 45-59 years with active or convalescent COVID-19. Material: peripheral blood.

The CDR3 loop is CASSFGQATEAFF. DNA of the CDR3: TGTGCCAGCAGTTTTGGGCAGGCCACTGAAGCTTTCTTT. V gene TRBV12-3 or TRBV12-4 combines with J gene TRBJ1-1; D call uncertain. V lost 3 bases, J lost 4 bases, and 9 bases lay in between. The CDR3 has 13 amino acids.